Listed below are T cell receptor beta chains from one sample, sequenced in a study of patients and donors after allogeneic stem cell transplantation. TCRdb passed the RT-PCR reads through MiXCR, listing each CDR3 protein once. This sample has roughly 880,000 distinct CDR3 sequences; about 20% occur once, and the top ten carry around 5.5%. What was sequenced was blood, either unsorted or a sorted T cell fraction (not recorded which). The receptors come from a human donor who was either an allogeneic HSCT recipient or a stem cell or donor lymphocyte infusion donor (not recorded which). It is not recorded whose cells these are; they may come from a transplant donor. CDR3s include the opening cysteine and the closing phenylalanine or tryptophan. The D gene is left open where the match is weak. Clone size is given for some rows only: seen once, a few or many times, or a class if the clone is expanded.

cdr3_aa | cdr3_nt | j_call | clone_size | v_call | cdr3_length | d_call
CAISLVENTEAFF | TGTGCCATCAGTCTGGTAGAGAACACTGAAGCTTTCTTT | TRBJ1-1 | many | TRBV10-3 | 13 | NA
CSARNDAGSYEQYF | TGCAGTGCTAGGAACGACGCGGGTAGCTACGAGCAGTACTTC | TRBJ2-7 | NA | TRBV20-1 | 14 | NA
CASRYTENTEAFF | TGTGCCAGCAGGTATACAGAGAACACTGAAGCTTTCTTT | TRBJ1-1 | NA | TRBV7-3 | 13 | NA
CASSDTSGKYNEQFF | TGTGCCAGCAGCGACACTAGCGGGAAGTACAATGAGCAGTTCTTC | TRBJ2-1 | once | TRBV6-1 | 15 | TRBD2
CASSQDLLAERPQHF | TGTGCCAGCAGCCAAGATCTTCTAGCGGAGCGGCCCCAGCATTTT | TRBJ1-5 | NA | TRBV3-1 | 15 | NA
CATSRAGLAGRDEQYF | TGTGCCACCAGCAGAGCCGGACTAGCGGGAAGGGACGAGCAGTACTTC | TRBJ2-7 | NA | TRBV15 | 16 | TRBD2
CASSTGLNSYEQYF | TGCGCCAGCAGCACCGGACTGAACTCCTACGAGCAGTACTTC | TRBJ2-7 | NA | TRBV5-1 | 14 | NA
CASSLLIEGVEQYF | TGTGCCAGCAGCCTACTCATTGAGGGGGTCGAGCAGTACTTC | TRBJ2-7 | NA | TRBV7-9 | 14 | NA
CSARDTGVGINQPQHF | TGCAGTGCTAGAGATACGGGGGTTGGGATCAATCAGCCCCAGCATTTT | TRBJ1-5 | NA | TRBV20-1 | 16 | NA
CASSRGTVGNTGELFF | TGTGCCAGTAGTAGAGGGACGGTGGGAAACACCGGGGAGCTGTTTTTT | TRBJ2-2 | few | TRBV19 | 16 | NA
CASHRGLFGETQYF | TGCGCCAGCCACAGGGGGCTGTTTGGAGAGACCCAGTACTTC | TRBJ2-5 | NA | TRBV5-1 | 14 | TRBD1
CASSSSGTEGQPQHF | TGTGCCAGCAGCTCCTCCGGGACAGAGGGTCAGCCCCAGCATTTT | TRBJ1-5 | NA | TRBV7-9 | 15 | TRBD1
CASSRQGGNEQFF | TGTGCCAGCAGCCGACAGGGAGGGAATGAGCAGTTCTTC | TRBJ2-1 | NA | TRBV3-1 | 13 | NA
CASGLVPDTGELFF | TGTGCTAGTGGTTTGGTACCCGATACCGGGGAGCTGTTTTTT | TRBJ2-2 | NA | TRBV12-5 | 14 | NA
CASSDVGRGTDTQYF | TGTGCCAGCAGTGACGTGGGCAGGGGCACAGATACGCAGTATTTT | TRBJ2-3 | few | TRBV6-4 | 15 | NA
CASSFTLSGGVKDNSPLHF | TGTGCCAGCAGTTTCACTCTCTCCGGGGGCGTTAAGGATAATTCACCCCTCCACTTT | TRBJ1-6 | NA | TRBV27 | 19 | NA
CASSDWGQGGNEQFF | TGTGCCAGCAGTGATTGGGGACAGGGGGGGAATGAGCAGTTCTTC | TRBJ2-1 | few | TRBV25-1 | 15 | TRBD1
CASKGRWGSYEQYF | TGTGCCAGCAAGGGAAGATGGGGCTCCTACGAGCAGTACTTC | TRBJ2-7 | many | TRBV6-1 | 14 | NA
CASSQRGYEQYF | TGCGCCAGCAGCCAAAGGGGCTACGAGCAGTACTTC | TRBJ2-7 | many | TRBV4-1 | 12 | NA
CASSYRTSGKYNEQFF | TGTGCCAGCAGTTACCGAACTAGCGGGAAATACAATGAGCAGTTCTTC | TRBJ2-1 | many | TRBV6-2/TRBV6-3 | 16 | TRBD2
CASSTSGRWGEQFF | TGTGCCAGCAGCACTAGCGGGAGGTGGGGTGAGCAGTTCTTC | TRBJ2-1 | NA | TRBV7-3 | 14 | TRBD2
CASSWDRGNREQFF | TGTGCCAGCAGTTGGGACAGGGGGAACAGGGAGCAGTTCTTC | TRBJ2-1 | few | TRBV12-3/TRBV12-4 | 14 | TRBD1
CASRGGLDYGYTF | TGTGCCAGCAGAGGAGGTCTGGACTATGGCTACACCTTC | TRBJ1-2 | few | TRBV2 | 13 | NA
CASSQEAGRNNEQFF | TGTGCCAGCAGCCAAGAAGCGGGGCGAAACAATGAGCAGTTCTTC | TRBJ2-1 | NA | TRBV4-2 | 15 | TRBD2
CASSYGQGPFNEQFF | TGTGCCAGCAGCTACGGACAGGGCCCTTTTAATGAGCAGTTCTTC | TRBJ2-1 | NA | TRBV27 | 15 | TRBD1
CASSKAGRTGDPYPGYEQYF | TGTGCCAGCAGCAAAGCAGGGAGGACAGGGGACCCCTACCCTGGATACGAGCAGTACTTC | TRBJ2-7 | many | TRBV21-1 | 20 | NA
CAISESVGRNQETQYF | TGTGCCATCAGTGAGTCGGTGGGGAGGAACCAAGAGACCCAGTACTTC | TRBJ2-5 | NA | TRBV10-3 | 16 | NA
CASSFGTANSYEQYF | TGTGCCAGCAGCTTCGGGACAGCAAATTCCTACGAGCAGTACTTC | TRBJ2-7 | few | TRBV7-9 | 15 | TRBD1
CASSDSFRDNEQFF | TGTGCCAGCAGTGACTCTTTTAGGGACAATGAGCAGTTCTTC | TRBJ2-1 | NA | TRBV6-4 | 14 | NA
CASSQSGLAGLSTDTQYF | TGTGCCAGCAGCCAGTCGGGACTAGCGGGGCTAAGCACAGATACGCAGTATTTT | TRBJ2-3 | NA | TRBV4-2 | 18 | TRBD2
CASSGDRVGDEAFF | TGCGCCAGCAGCGGGGACAGGGTAGGAGACGAAGCTTTCTTT | TRBJ1-1 | NA | TRBV5-1 | 14 | TRBD1
CASSSGQIQSGELFF | TGCGCCAGCAGCTCGGGACAGATCCAGTCCGGGGAGCTGTTTTTT | TRBJ2-2 | few | TRBV5-1 | 15 | TRBD1
CASSLPHATGPQHF | TGTGCCAGCAGTTTACCCCACGCCACGGGGCCCCAGCATTTT | TRBJ1-5 | NA | TRBV12-3/TRBV12-4 | 14 | NA
CASSPTPDSNQPQHF | TGTGCCAGCAGCCCGACACCGGATAGCAATCAGCCCCAGCATTTT | TRBJ1-5 | NA | TRBV7-6 | 15 | NA
CSIVTSGDISYNEQFF | TGCAGCATAGTCACTAGCGGGGATATCTCCTACAATGAGCAGTTCTTC | TRBJ2-1 | NA | TRBV20-1 | 16 | TRBD2
CSARRDGGGTEAFF | TGCAGTGCTAGACGTGACGGGGGGGGCACTGAAGCTTTCTTT | TRBJ1-1 | NA | TRBV20-1 | 14 | NA